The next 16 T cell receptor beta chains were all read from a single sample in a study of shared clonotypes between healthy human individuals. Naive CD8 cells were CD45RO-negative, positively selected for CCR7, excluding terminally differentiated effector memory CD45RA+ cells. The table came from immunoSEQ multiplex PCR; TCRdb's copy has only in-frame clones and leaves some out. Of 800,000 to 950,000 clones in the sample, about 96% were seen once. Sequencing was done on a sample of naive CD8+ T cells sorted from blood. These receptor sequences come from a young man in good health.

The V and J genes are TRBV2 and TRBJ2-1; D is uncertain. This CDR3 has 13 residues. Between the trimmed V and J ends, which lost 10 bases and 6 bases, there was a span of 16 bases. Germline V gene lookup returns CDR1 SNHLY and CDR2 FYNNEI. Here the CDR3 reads CATSSNSGNEQFF. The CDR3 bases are TGTGCCACCAGCTCCAATTCGGGCAATGAGCAGTTCTTC.

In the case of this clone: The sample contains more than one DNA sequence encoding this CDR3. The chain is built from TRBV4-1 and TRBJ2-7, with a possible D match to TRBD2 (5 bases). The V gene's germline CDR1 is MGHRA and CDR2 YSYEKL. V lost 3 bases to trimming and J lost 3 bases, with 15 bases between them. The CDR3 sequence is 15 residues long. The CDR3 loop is CASSHPPGLVYEQYF. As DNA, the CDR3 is TGCGCCAGCAGCCATCCTCCGGGATTAGTCTACGAGCAGTACTTC.

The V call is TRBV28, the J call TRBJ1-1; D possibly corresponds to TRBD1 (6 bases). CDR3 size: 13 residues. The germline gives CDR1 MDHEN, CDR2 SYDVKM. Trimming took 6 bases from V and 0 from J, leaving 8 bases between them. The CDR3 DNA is TGTGCCAGCAGGTGGGGGCTGAACACTGAAGCTTTCTTT. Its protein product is CASRWGLNTEAFF.

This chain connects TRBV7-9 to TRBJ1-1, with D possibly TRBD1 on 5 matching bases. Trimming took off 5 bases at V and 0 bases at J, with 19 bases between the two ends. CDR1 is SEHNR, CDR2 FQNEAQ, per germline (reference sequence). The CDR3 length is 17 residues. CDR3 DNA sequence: TGTGCCAGCAGCGGACTGGGGCGCCCCACAATGAACACTGAAGCTTTCTTT. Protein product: CASSGLGRPTMNTEAFF.

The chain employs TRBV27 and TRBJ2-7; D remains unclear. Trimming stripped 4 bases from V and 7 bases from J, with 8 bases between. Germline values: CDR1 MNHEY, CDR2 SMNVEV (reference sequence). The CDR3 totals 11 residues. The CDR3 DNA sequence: TGTGCCAGCAGTTCGTCTAGAGAGCAGTACTTC. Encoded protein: CASSSSREQYF.

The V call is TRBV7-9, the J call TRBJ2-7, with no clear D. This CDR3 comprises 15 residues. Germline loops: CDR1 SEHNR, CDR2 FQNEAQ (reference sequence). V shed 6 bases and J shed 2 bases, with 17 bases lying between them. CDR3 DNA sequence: TGTGCCAGCAGTGGGATCTTCGGCTCGCCCTACGAGCAGTACTTC. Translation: CASSGIFGSPYEQYF. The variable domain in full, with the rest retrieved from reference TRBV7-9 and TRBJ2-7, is DTGVSQNPRHKITKRGQNVTFRCDPISEHNRLYWYRQTLGQGPEFLTYFQNEAQLEKSRLLSDRFSAERPKGSFSTLEIQRTEQGDSAMYLCASSGIFGSPYEQYFGPGTRLTVT.

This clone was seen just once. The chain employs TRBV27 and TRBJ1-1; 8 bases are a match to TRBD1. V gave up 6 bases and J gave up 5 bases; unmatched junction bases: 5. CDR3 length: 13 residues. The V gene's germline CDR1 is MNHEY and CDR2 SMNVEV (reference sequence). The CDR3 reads CASRQGAHTEAFF. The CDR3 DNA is TGTGCCAGCAGGCAGGGGGCCCATACTGAAGCTTTCTTT.

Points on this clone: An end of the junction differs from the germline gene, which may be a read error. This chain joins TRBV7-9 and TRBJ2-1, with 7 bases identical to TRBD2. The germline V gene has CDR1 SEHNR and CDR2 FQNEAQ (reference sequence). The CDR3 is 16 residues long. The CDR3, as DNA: TGTGCCAGCGGCTTAGGGAGGGCTAGTGGGTCCGATGAGCAGTTCTTC. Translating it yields CASGLGRASGSDEQFF.

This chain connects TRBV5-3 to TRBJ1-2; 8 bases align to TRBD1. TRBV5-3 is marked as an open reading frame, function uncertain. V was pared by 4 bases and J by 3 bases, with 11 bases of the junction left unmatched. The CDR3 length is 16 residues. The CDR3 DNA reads TGTGCCAGAAGCCCAAAAATAGGACAGGGAGACTATGGCTACACCTTC. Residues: CARSPKIGQGDYGYTF.

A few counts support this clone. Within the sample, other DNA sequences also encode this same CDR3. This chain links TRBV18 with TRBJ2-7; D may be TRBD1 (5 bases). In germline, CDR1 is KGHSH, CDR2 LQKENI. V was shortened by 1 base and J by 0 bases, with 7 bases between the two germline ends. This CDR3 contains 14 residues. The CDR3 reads CASSPLDSSYEQYF. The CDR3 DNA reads TGTGCCAGCTCACCACTTGACAGCTCCTACGAGCAGTACTTC.

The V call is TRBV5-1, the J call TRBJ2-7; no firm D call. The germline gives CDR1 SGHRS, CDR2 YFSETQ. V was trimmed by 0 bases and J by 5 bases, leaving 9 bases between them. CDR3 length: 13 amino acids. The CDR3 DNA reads TGCGCCAGCAGCTTGGGAGGTGGGGACGAGCAGTACTTC. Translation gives CASSLGGGDEQYF.

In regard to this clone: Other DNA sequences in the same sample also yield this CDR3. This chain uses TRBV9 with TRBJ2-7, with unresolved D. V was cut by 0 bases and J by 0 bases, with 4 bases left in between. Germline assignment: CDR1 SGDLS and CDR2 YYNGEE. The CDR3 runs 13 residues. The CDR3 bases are TGTGCCAGCAGCGTAGACGTCTCCTACGAGCAGTACTTC. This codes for CASSVDVSYEQYF.

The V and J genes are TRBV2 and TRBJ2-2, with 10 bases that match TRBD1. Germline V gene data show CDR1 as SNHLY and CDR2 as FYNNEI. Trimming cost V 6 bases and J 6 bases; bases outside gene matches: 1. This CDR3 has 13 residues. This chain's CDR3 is CASSDRGPGELFF. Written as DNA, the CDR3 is TGTGCCAGCAGCGACAGGGGGCCCGGGGAGCTGTTTTTT.

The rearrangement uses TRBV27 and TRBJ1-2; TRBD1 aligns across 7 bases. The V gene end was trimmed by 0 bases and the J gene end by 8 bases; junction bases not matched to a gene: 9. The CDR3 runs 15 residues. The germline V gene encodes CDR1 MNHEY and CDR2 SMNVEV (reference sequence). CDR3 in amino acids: CASSLSKGGSRGYTF. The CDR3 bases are TGTGCCAGCAGTTTATCGAAAGGGGGCAGTCGGGGCTACACCTTC.

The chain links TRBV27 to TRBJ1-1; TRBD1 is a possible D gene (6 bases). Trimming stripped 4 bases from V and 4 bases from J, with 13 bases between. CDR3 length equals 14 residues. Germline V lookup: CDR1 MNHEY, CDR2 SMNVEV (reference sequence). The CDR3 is CASSSRGVSTEAFF. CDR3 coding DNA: TGTGCCAGCAGTTCTAGGGGGGTTAGCACTGAAGCTTTCTTT.

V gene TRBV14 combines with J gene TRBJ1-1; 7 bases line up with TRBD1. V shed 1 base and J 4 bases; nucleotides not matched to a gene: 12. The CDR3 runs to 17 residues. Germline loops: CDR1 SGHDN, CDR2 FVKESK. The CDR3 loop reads CASSQGLGGFRSTEAFF. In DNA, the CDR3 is TGTGCCAGCAGCCAAGGTCTAGGGGGCTTCCGGAGCACTGAAGCTTTCTTT.